This T cell receptor beta chain was recovered during a study of T cells in tuberculosis. Background on the study: CD1B tetramers identified T cells specific for mycobacterial lipid GMM.

V trimming: 0 bases; J trimming: 3 bases; junction bases outside the gene matches: 16. CDR3 size: 21 residues. Germline loops: CDR1 LNHNV, CDR2 YYDKDF (reference sequence). At study entry, adolescents had tuberculin skin tests and IGRA screening. TCRdb's table, derived via immunoSEQ multiplex PCR, lists solely in-frame clones and lacks some. The sample consists of about 29,000 clones, more than 80% of them appearing once. Study conclusions and caveats: Active tuberculosis patients had shorter CDR3-alpha; the beta difference was nonsignificant. Smaller distances to GMM-specific TCRs suggested their expansion in active tuberculosis.

As to this clone: The target antigen is unknown.

The clonotype comes from a donor aged 5 to 30 with latent tuberculosis or without tuberculosis infection. The specimen sequenced was PBMCs. The rearrangement links TRBV15 to TRBJ2-5; 13 positions match TRBD2. This CDR3 is CATSRDLTSGRAPTVEETQYF. The CDR3 DNA is TGTGCCACCAGCAGAGATCTCACTAGCGGGAGGGCCCCAACAGTTGAAGAGACCCAGTACTTC.